Sequencing of this T cell receptor beta chain was carried out in a study of T cell responses to AZD1222 COVID-19 vaccine. The study, taken as a whole, reports: Vaccination with two AZD1222 doses was followed by a rise in Spike-specific TCR breadth and depth. Reportedly, close to half of spike-specific TCRs are directed against unmutated variant regions. White British ancestry dominated among donors, who included more females, and clonal diversity was possibly underestimated.

V lost 1 base, J lost 6 bases, and 11 bases lay in between. The V gene's germline CDR1 is SGHDT and CDR2 YYEEEE. The length of the CDR3 is 14 residues. Libraries were prepared by immunoSEQ multiplex PCR; TCRdb keeps only in-frame clonotypes and omits some of them. The sample lists 150,000 to 200,000 clones, just over 90% seen once, with around 0.99% in the top ten. A remark on this clone: Antigen specificity is unknown.

This TCR came from an adult who received the AZD1222 COVID-19 vaccine. V usage is TRBV5-6 and J usage is TRBJ1-5; D not resolved. This specimen consisted of peripheral blood, obtained 28 days after the second AZD1222 dose. CDR3 region: CASSLKSVRQPQHF. The CDR3 bases are TGTGCCAGCAGCTTGAAGTCAGTGCGTCAGCCCCAGCATTTT.